This T cell receptor beta chain appears in the sequencing data of a study of T cell changes during pregnancy in multiple sclerosis (dated by TCRdb to between 2018 and 2021). The study in broad terms: The study examined how the T cell repertoire changed over the course of pregnancy in women with multiple sclerosis.

Of note for this clone: Its antigen is still unknown. There are no base qualities to consult, and no much larger clone falls within one base.

CDR3 length: 15 amino acids, cysteine to phenylalanine. Left in the record is the CDR3 DNA by itself, 45 bases read in frame from the first base. CDR1 and CDR2 are read off the germline V gene as MGHRA and YSYEKL. V sheds 1 base and J sheds 2 bases, leaving 9 bases between their ends. The library was built by means of the immunoSEQ multiplex PCR assay. This is the immuneACCESS table as TCRdb keeps it, with only in-frame sequences that have V and J called. A part of the clones is gone; compared with another copy, unresolved V genes explain less than half, and the rest is unexplained. Recorded for this sample are 69,000 or so clones; more than 85% of them occurred a single time. Almost 0.3% of the sample belongs to the ten largest clones.

The receptor chain draws on TRBV4-1 and TRBJ1-5; the D gene assignment is ambiguous. Sequencing used CD4+ T cells from peripheral blood mononuclear cells, obtained in the third trimester of pregnancy. This clonotype was sampled from a female donor in good health, enrolled as a control in a pregnancy study. Here is the DNA: TGCGCCAGCAGCCAAGCAGGCTGGGGCAATCAGCCCCAGCATTTT. The resulting protein is CASSQAGWGNQPQHF.